This TCR beta chain was retrieved from a study of cytomegalovirus exposure and HLA in healthy donors. About the study: Within the Caucasian-associated ancestry cluster were roughly 81% of the roughly 400 genotyped donors.

V was trimmed by 2 bases and J by 6 bases, leaving 8 bases between them. This CDR3 spans 13 amino acids. Germline values: CDR1 SGHKS, CDR2 YYEKEE (reference sequence). The PCR was carried out with 60 Vbeta primers and 13 Jbeta primers. Produced via immunoSEQ multiplex PCR; TCRdb's table is partial and in-frame only. The sample yields about 88,000 clones, approximately 90% seen once. As for the donors, each was a healthy bone marrow donor. Nominal health characterized the donors when sampled, though unrecorded immune exposures were likely. The clonotype comes from a man younger than 35 in good health and CMV-seronegative. The specimen sequenced was PBMCs. This chain links TRBV5-5 with TRBJ2-2; the D is unclear. The CDR3 nucleotides read TGTGCCAGCAGCTTCACCCAGGCCGGGGAGCTGTTTTTT. This codes for CASSFTQAGELFF.